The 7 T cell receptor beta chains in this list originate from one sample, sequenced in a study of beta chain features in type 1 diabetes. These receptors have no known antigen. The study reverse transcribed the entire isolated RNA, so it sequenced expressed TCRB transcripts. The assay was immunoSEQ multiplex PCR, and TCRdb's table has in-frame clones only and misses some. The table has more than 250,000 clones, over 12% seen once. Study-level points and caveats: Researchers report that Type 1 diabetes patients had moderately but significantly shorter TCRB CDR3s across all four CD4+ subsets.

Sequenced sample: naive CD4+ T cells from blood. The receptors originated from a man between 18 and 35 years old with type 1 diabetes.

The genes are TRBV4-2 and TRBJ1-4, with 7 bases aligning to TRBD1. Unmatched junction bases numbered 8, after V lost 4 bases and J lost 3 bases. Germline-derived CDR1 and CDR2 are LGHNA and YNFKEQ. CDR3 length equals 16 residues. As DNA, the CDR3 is TGTGCCAGCAGCCGCATTACAGGGGCGGCTAATGAAAAACTGTTTTTT. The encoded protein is CASSRITGAANEKLFF.

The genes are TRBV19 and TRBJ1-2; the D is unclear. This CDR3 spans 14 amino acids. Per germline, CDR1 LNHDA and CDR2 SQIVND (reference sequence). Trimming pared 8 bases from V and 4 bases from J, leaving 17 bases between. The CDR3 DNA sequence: TGTGCCAGTGCAGGCGGCGGGCCCGGCTATGGCTACACCTTC. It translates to CASAGGGPGYGYTF.

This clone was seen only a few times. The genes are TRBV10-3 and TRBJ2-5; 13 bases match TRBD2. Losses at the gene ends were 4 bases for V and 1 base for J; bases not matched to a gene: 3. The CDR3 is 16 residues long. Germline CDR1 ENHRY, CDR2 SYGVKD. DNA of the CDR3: TGTGCCATCAGTGGTCGACTAGCGGGGGGCCAAGAGACCCAGTACTTC. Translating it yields CAISGRLAGGQETQYF.

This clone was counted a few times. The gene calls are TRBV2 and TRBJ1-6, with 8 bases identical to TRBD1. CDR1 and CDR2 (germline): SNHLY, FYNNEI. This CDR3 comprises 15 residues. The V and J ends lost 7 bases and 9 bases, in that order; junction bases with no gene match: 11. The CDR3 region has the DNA TGTGCCAGCACCCTATATTCCGGGACAGGTTCACCCCTCCACTTT. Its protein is CASTLYSGTGSPLHF. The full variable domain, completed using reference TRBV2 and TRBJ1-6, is EPEVTQTPSHQVTQMGQEVILRCVPISNHLYFYWYRQILGQKVEFLVSFYNNEISEKSEIFDDQFSVERPDGSNFTLKIRSTKLEDSAMYFCASTLYSGTGSPLHFGNGTRLTVT.

The DNA of the CDR3 is TGCGCCAGCAGCCCGGGACGGGGGAGCTCCTACAATGAGCAGTTCTTC. Encoded protein: CASSPGRGSSYNEQFF. The genes are TRBV4-1 and TRBJ2-1, with D perhaps matching TRBD2 (6 bases). Trimming cost V 4 bases and J 0 bases, with 13 bases left between them. The germline V gene encodes CDR1 MGHRA and CDR2 YSYEKL. CDR3 size: 16 residues.

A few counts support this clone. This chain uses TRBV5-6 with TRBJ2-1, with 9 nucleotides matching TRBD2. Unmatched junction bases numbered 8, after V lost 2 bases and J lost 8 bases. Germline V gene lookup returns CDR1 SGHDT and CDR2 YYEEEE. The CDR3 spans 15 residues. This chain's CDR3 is CASSFGLAGWYEQFF. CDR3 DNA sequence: TGTGCCAGCAGCTTCGGGCTAGCGGGATGGTATGAGCAGTTCTTC.

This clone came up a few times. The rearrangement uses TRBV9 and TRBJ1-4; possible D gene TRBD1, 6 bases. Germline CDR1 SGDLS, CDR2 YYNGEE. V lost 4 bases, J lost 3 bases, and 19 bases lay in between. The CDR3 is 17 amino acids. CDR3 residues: CASSSGRPEGANEKLFF. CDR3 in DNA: TGTGCCAGCAGCTCGGGACGGCCTGAGGGGGCTAATGAAAAACTGTTTTTT.